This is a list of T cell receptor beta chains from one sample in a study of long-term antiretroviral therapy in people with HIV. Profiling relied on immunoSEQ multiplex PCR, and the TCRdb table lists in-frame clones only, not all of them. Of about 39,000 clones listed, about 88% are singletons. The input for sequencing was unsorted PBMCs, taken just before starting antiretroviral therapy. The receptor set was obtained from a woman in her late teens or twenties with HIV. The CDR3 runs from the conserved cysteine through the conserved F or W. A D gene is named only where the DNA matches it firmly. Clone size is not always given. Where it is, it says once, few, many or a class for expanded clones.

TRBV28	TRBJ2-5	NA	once	CASRRESLVETQYF	TGTGCCAGCAGAAGGGAGTCCTTAGTAGAGACCCAGTACTTC
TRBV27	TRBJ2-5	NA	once	CASAETQYF	TGTGCCAGCGCCGAGACCCAGTACTTC
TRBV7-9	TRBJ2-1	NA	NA	CASSLVLRVGPNTDNEQFF	TGTGCCAGCAGCTTAGTCCTCAGAGTGGGGCCAAACACCGACAATGAGCAGTTCTTC
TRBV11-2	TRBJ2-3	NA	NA	CASSLVGTPHF	TGTGCCAGCAGCTTAGTGGGGACCCCGCATTTT
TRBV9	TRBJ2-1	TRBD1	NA	CASSQTGGNEQFF	TGTGCCAGCAGCCAGACAGGGGGCAATGAGCAGTTCTTC
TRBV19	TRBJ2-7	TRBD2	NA	CASRVAGAYEQYF	TGTGCCAGTAGAGTAGCGGGAGCTTACGAGCAGTACTTC
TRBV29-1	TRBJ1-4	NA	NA	CSVGGPHGANEKLFF	TGCAGCGTTGGTGGGCCCCACGGGGCTAATGAAAAACTGTTTTTT
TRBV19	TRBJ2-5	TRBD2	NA	CASRGGAGGPQYF	TGTGCCAGCCGGGGTGGAGCGGGAGGGCCCCAGTACTTC
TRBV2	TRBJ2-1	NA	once	CASSEWQNNEQFF	TGTGCCAGCAGCGAGTGGCAAAACAATGAGCAGTTCTTC
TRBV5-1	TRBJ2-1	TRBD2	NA	CASSWRQRERSYNEQFF	TGCGCCAGCAGCTGGAGGCAGCGGGAGCGTTCCTACAATGAGCAGTTCTTC
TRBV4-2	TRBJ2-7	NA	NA	CASSQERGPGNEQYF	TGTGCCAGCAGCCAAGAAAGGGGCCCCGGGAACGAGCAGTACTTC
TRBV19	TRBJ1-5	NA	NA	CASSIAEGGNQPQHF	TGTGCCAGTAGTATAGCGGAGGGTGGCAATCAGCCCCAGCATTTT
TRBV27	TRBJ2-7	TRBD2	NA	CASRGAGASYEQYF	TGTGCCAGCAGGGGAGCGGGAGCCTCCTACGAGCAGTACTTC
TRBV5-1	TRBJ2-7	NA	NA	CASSLRRGPYEQYF	TGCGCCAGCAGCTTGAGGCGGGGCCCCTACGAGCAGTACTTC
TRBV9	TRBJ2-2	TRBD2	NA	CASSVIAGNTGELFF	TGTGCCAGCAGCGTCATAGCGGGGAACACCGGGGAGCTGTTTTTT
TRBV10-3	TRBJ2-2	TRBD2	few	CAISEGTSGRAGELFF	TGTGCCATCAGCGAAGGGACTAGCGGGAGGGCCGGGGAGCTGTTTTTT
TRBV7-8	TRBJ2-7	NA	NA	CASSPGGAGPYEQYF	TGTGCCAGCAGCCCAGGGGGAGCGGGACCTTACGAGCAGTACTTC
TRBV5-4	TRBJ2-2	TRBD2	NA	CASSWAGTRRPGELFF	TGTGCCAGCAGCTGGGCCGGGACTAGACGGCCCGGGGAGCTGTTTTTT
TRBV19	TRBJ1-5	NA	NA	CASSPWTDSQPQHF	TGTGCCAGTAGTCCCTGGACAGACTCTCAGCCCCAGCATTTT
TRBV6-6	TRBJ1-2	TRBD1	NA	CASITGQGTNYGYTF	TGTGCCAGCATTACTGGACAGGGGACCAACTATGGCTACACCTTC
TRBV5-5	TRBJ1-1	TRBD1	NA	CASSLDRGAMNTEAFF	TGTGCCAGCAGCCTTGACAGGGGGGCCATGAACACTGAAGCTTTCTTT
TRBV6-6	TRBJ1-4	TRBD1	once	CASSSDRAVANEKLFF	TGTGCCAGCAGTTCCGACAGGGCGGTTGCTAATGAAAAACTGTTTTTT
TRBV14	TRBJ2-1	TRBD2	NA	CASSQEAGGRFF	TGTGCCAGCAGCCAAGAAGCGGGAGGCCGTTTCTTC
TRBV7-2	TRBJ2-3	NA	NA	CASSVGAQQTDTQYF	TGTGCCAGCAGCGTCGGGGCGCAGCAAACAGATACGCAGTATTTT
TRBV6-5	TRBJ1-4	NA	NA	CASKKKRDLEKLFF	TGTGCCAGCAAAAAAAAACGGGATTTAGAAAAACTGTTTTTT
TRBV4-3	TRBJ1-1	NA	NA	CASSQDNLVGTETEAFF	TGCGCCAGCAGCCAAGATAATTTAGTTGGGACGGAGACTGAAGCTTTCTTT
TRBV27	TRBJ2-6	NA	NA	CASSLGGTGANVLTF	TGTGCCAGCAGTTTAGGGGGAACTGGGGCCAACGTCCTGACTTTC
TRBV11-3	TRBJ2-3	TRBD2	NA	CASSRTRADTQYF	TGTGCCAGCAGCCGGACTAGAGCAGATACGCAGTATTTT
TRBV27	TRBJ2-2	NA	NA	CASSLQGTNTGELFF	TGTGCCAGCAGTTTACAGGGAACGAACACCGGGGAGCTGTTTTTT
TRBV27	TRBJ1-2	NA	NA	CASSPIRFGYGYTF	TGTGCCAGCAGTCCGATCAGGTTCGGCTATGGCTACACCTTC
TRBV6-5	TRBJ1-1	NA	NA	CASSRNTEAFF	TGTGCCAGCAGCCGAAACACTGAAGCTTTCTTT
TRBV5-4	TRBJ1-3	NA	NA	CASTPDSSGNTIYF	TGTGCCAGCACCCCGGACAGCTCTGGAAACACCATATATTTT
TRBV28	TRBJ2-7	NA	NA	CASSLSQMYEQYF	TGTGCCAGCAGTTTGAGTCAGATGTACGAGCAGTACTTC
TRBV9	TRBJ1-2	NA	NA	CASSVAVGYGYTF	TGTGCCAGCAGCGTAGCGGTAGGCTATGGCTACACCTTC
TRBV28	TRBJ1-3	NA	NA	CATSYPGNTIYF	TGTGCCACTTCCTACCCTGGAAACACCATATATTTT
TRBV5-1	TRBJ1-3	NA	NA	CASGQDISGNTIYF	TGCGCCAGCGGCCAGGACATCTCTGGAAACACCATATATTTT
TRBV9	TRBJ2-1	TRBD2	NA	CASSVGGGGYNEQFF	TGTGCCAGCAGCGTAGGTGGCGGGGGCTACAATGAGCAGTTCTTC
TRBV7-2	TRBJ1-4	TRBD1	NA	CASSLDRGQQEKLFF	TGTGCCAGCAGCTTAGACAGGGGGCAGCAAGAAAAACTGTTTTTT
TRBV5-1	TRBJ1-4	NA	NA	CASSSEGATNEKLFF	TGCGCCAGCAGCTCGGAGGGGGCAACTAATGAAAAACTGTTTTTT
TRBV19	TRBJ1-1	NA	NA	CASSTGQPNTEAFF	TGTGCCAGTAGTACCGGACAGCCGAACACTGAAGCTTTCTTT
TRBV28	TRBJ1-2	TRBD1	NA	CASSLLRQGASYGYTF	TGTGCCAGCAGTTTGCTAAGGCAGGGGGCTAGCTATGGCTACACCTTC
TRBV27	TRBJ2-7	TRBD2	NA	CASTTGRERSYGQYF	TGTGCCAGCACCACGGGGCGGGAGCGGTCCTACGGGCAGTACTTC
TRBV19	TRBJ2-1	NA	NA	CASSVTLSSYNEQFF	TGTGCCAGTAGTGTAACATTGAGCTCCTACAATGAGCAGTTCTTC
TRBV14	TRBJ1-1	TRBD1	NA	CASNHVNRDSQAFF	TGTGCCAGCAATCACGTCAACCGGGACAGTCAAGCTTTCTTT
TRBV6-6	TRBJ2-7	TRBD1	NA	CASSYTGTVYEQYF	TGTGCCAGCAGTTATACCGGGACAGTCTACGAGCAGTACTTC
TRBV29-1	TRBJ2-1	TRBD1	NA	CSVEETGHSLYNEQFF	TGCAGCGTTGAAGAGACAGGGCACTCACTTTACAATGAGCAGTTCTTC
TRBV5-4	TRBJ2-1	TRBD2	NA	CASSRGLALYNEQFF	TGTGCCAGCAGCCGGGGACTAGCCCTTTACAATGAGCAGTTCTTC
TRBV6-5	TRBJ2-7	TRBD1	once	CASNRGMGQAYEQYF	TGTGCCAGCAACAGAGGTATGGGACAGGCCTACGAGCAGTACTTC
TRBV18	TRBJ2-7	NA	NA	CASSLIGWGEQYF	TGTGCCAGCTCACTAATCGGTTGGGGCGAGCAGTACTTC
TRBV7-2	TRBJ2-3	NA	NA	CASSLGLLTDTQYF	TGTGCCAGCAGCCTAGGACTCCTCACAGATACGCAGTATTTT
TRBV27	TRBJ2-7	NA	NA	CAREAEGEQYF	TGTGCCAGGGAGGCCGAGGGGGAGCAGTACTTC